The T cell receptor beta chain described here comes from a study of post-analysis software for immune sequencing data. Study-wide results and limits: Four to six TRBV segments appeared more often in patients than in controls, and TRBV5-6, TRBV5-1 and TRBV20-1 were among these. Relative to controls, patients with multiple sclerosis showed significantly lower normalized Chao1 diversity.

Germline V gene sequence: CDR1 LGHDT, CDR2 YNNKEL (reference sequence). The CDR3 consists of 15 residues. The V gene lost 4 bases and the J gene lost 5 bases, with 18 bases spanning the gap. Prepared TCR beta cDNA libraries contained unique molecular identifiers. TCRdb fed the PCR reads into MiXCR, producing one record per CDR3 protein. The sample holds 650,000 to 850,000 distinct CDR3 sequences, about 57% seen once. Concerning this clonotype: Antigen unknown.

Material for sequencing was blood. The TCR comes from a girl aged 5 to 17 with multiple sclerosis. The chain is built from TRBV3-1 and TRBJ2-7, with TRBD1 as a possible D gene (5 bases). DNA for the CDR3: TGTGCCAGCAGCCTTATCCCAGGGCAGTTCCACGAGCAGTACTTC. Translating it yields CASSLIPGQFHEQYF.